This T cell receptor beta chain emerged from a study of blood T cell repertoires in COVID-19. Across the whole study: There were acute and convalescent COVID-19 samples, and they came from the United States, Italy and Spain.

Trimming shortened V by 4 bases and J by 5 bases, and 17 bases separated the two germline ends. Germline lookup yields CDR1 SQVTM and CDR2 ANQGSEA. CDR3 length: 14 amino acids. Allocation to cohorts depended on clinical history reported by the participants. TCRdb's copy holds only in-frame clones and misses some; the assay was immunoSEQ multiplex PCR. The data hold about 180,000 clones, with more than 75% observed a single time. This chain connects TRBV29-1 to TRBJ1-2; D is possibly TRBD1 (6 bases). The specimen sequenced was PBMCs or T cells enriched from blood (not recorded which). The clonotype was recovered from a woman aged 45-60 years who had recovered from COVID-19. CDR3 coding DNA: TGCAGCGTTGCGATCAGCCCGCAGGGGTATGGCTACACCTTC. This translates into CSVAISPQGYGYTF.